One TCR beta chain is described in this entry. What it recognizes is unknown. These data come from a study of shared clonotypes between healthy human individuals. V gave up 3 bases and J gave up 4 bases, with 10 bases separating them. The CDR3 length is 14 residues. Germline CDR1 is SGHRS and CDR2 is YFSETQ. Here immunoSEQ multiplex PCR was the method, and the copy in TCRdb shows in-frame clones only, minus some. The data hold about 640,000 clones, with less than 80% observed a single time. General study findings and limits: Among a handful of donors, roughly 5% of naive CD4 clonotypes were found in common.

The sample was memory CD4+ T cells sorted from blood. The subset was: CD45RA-negative fraction. This sequence was found in a woman aged 30 to 39 in good health. The chain joins TRBV5-1 to TRBJ1-4; D is unresolved. The CDR3 is CASSSGSFNEKLFF. CDR3 DNA sequence: TGCGCCAGCAGCTCTGGGAGTTTTAATGAAAAACTGTTTTTT.